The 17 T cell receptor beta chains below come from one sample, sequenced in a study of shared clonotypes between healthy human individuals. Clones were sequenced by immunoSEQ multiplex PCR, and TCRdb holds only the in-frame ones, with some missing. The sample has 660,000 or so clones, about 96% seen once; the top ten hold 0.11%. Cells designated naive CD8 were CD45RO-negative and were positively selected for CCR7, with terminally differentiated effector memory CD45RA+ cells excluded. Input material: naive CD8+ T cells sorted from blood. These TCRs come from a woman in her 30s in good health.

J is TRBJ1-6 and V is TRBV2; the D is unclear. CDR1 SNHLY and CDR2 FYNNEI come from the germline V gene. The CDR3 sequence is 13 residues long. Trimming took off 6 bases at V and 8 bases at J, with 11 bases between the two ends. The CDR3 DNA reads TGTGCCAGCAGACGACGGGCCGATTCACCCCTCCACTTT. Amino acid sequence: CASRRRADSPLHF.

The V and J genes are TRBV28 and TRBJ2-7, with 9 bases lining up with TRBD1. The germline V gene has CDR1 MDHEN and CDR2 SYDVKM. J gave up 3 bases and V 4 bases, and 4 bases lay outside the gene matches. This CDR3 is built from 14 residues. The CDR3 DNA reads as TGTGCCAGCAGTTACAGGGGGCGCCTCTACGAGCAGTACTTC. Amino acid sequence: CASSYRGRLYEQYF.

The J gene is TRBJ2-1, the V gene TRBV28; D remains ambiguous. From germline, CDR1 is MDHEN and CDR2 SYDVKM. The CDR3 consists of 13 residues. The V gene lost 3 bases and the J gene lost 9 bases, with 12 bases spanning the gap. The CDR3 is CASSFFGRSEQFF. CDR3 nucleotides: TGTGCCAGCAGTTTTTTCGGCCGGAGTGAGCAGTTCTTC.

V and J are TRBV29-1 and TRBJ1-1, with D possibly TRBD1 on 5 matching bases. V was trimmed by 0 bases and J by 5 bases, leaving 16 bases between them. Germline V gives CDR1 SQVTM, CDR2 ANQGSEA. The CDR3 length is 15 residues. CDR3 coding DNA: TGCAGCGTTGAAGATCTTAATGGGGGACGGACTGAAGCTTTCTTT. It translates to CSVEDLNGGRTEAFF.

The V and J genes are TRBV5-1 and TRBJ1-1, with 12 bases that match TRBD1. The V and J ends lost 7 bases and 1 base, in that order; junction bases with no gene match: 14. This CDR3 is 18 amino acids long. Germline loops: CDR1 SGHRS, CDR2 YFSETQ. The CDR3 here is CASRRGIRDRGPNTEAFF. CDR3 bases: TGCGCCAGCCGCCGGGGGATCCGGGACAGGGGGCCGAACACTGAAGCTTTCTTT.

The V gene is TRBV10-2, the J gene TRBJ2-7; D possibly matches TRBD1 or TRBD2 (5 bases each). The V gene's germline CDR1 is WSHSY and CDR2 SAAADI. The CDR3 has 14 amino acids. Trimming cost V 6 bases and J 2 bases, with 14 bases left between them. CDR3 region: CASSPGRTTYEQYF. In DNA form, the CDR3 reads TGCGCCAGCAGCCCGGGGCGTACGACCTACGAGCAGTACTTC.

The CDR3 DNA sequence: TGTGCCAGCAGTTACACAGGGGGCATCAATCAGCCCCAGCATTTT. It is translated as CASSYTGGINQPQHF. This chain links TRBV6-6 with TRBJ1-5; 9 nucleotides line up with TRBD1. CDR1 and CDR2 (germline): MNHNY, SVGAGI (reference sequence). The CDR3 loop spans 15 amino acids. The V and J ends lost 2 bases and 3 bases, in that order; junction bases with no gene match: 2.

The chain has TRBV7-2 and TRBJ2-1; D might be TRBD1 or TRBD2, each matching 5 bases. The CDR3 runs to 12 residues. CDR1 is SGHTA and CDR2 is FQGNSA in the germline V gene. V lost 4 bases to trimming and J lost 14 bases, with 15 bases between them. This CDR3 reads CASSSGARGEFF. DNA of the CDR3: TGTGCCAGCAGCTCCGGTGCCCGAGGGGAGTTCTTC.

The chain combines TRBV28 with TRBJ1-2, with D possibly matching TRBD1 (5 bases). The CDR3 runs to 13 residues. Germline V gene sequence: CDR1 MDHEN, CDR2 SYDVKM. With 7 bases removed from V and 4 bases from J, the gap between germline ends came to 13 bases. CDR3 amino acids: CASKLQTVYGYTF. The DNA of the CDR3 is TGTGCCAGCAAGCTACAGACAGTCTATGGCTACACCTTC.

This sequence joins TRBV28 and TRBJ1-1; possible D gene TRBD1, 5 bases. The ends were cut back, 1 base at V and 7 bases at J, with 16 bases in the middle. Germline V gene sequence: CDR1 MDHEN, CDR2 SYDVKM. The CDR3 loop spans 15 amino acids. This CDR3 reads CASSLSELGTNEAFF. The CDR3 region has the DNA TGTGCCAGCAGTTTATCGGAACTGGGGACGAATGAAGCTTTCTTT.

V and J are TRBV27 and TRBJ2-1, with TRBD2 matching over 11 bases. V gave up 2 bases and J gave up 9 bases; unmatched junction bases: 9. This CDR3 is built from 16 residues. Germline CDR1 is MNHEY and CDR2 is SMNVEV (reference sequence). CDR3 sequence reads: CASSLVLAGGSSEQFF. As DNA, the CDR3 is TGTGCCAGCAGTTTAGTCCTAGCGGGAGGTTCTAGTGAGCAGTTCTTC.

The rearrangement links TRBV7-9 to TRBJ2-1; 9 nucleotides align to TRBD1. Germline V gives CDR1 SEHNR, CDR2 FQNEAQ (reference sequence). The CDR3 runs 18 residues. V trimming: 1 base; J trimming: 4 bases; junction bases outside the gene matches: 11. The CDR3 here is CASSLGGQGEIWYNEQFF. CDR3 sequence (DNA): TGTGCCAGCAGCTTAGGGGGACAGGGAGAGATTTGGTACAATGAGCAGTTCTTC.

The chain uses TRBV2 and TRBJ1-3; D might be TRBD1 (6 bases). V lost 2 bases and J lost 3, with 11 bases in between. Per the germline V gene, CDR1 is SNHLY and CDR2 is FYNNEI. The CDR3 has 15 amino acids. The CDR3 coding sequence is TGTGCCAGCAGTGAAAAGGGGGGCTTTGGAAACACCATATATTTT. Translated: CASSEKGGFGNTIYF.

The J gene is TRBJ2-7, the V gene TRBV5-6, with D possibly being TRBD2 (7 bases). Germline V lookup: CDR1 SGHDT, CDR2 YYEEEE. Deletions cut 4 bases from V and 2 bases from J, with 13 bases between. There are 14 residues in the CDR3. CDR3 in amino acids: CASSRGAQTYEQYF. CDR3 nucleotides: TGTGCCAGCAGCCGGGGGGCGCAGACCTACGAGCAGTACTTC. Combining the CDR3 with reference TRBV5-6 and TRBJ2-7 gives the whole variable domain DAGVTQSPTHLIKTRGQQVTLRCSPKSGHDTVSWYQQALGQGPQFIFQYYEEEERQRGNFPDRFSGHQFPNYSSELNVNALLLGDSALYLCASSRGAQTYEQYFGPGTRLTVT.

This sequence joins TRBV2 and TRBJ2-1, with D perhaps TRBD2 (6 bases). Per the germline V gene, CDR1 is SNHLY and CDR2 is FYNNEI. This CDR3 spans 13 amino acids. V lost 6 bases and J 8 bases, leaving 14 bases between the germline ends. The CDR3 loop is CASRTLAVDEQFF. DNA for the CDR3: TGTGCCAGCAGGACACTAGCTGTCGATGAGCAGTTCTTC.

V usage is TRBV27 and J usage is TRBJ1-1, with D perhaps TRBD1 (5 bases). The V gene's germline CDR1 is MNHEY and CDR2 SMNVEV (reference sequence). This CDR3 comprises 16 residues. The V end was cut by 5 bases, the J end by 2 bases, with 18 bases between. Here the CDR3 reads CASSEGNWPGNTEAFF. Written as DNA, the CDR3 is TGTGCCAGCAGTGAGGGGAATTGGCCAGGTAACACTGAAGCTTTCTTT.

CDR3 region: CASSITALGRKAEQYF. The CDR3 region has the DNA TGTGCCAGTAGTATAACGGCGCTGGGCAGGAAGGCCGAGCAGTACTTC. The chain uses TRBV19 and TRBJ2-7; D is unresolved. The V and J ends lost 2 bases and 6 bases respectively, with 20 bases between them. In germline, CDR1 is LNHDA, CDR2 SQIVND (reference sequence). This CDR3 has 16 residues.